These 2 T cell receptor beta chains were all obtained from the same sample, sequenced in a study of T-cell memory formation after mild COVID-19. In TCRdb, the 5' RACE reads were re-called with MiXCR into one record per CDR3 protein. The table has fewer than 350,000 distinct CDR3 sequences, 13% to 15% seen once. Material: PBMCs or a T cell subset sorted from them (not recorded which). The receptor source for this set is a man between 18 and 35 years old who had mild COVID-19 (a few samples of this study predate the infection). Cell type and time point are not known.

This clonotype was detected once. The chain combines TRBV10-2 with TRBJ1-5, with TRBD1 matching over 9 bases. CDR1 is WSHSY and CDR2 is SAAADI in the germline V gene. Losses at the gene ends were 11 bases for V and 4 bases for J; bases not matched to a gene: 3. CDR3 length: 12 residues. The CDR3 protein is CAGGTGNQPQHF. For the CDR3, the DNA is TGCGCCGGAGGGACAGGGAATCAGCCCCAGCATTTT.

This clonotype was picked up many times. The CDR3 DNA reads as TGTGCCAGCAGCTTAACGGCGGGATACGAGCAGTACTTC. Protein: CASSLTAGYEQYF. V gene TRBV7-3 combines with J gene TRBJ2-7, with a possible D match to TRBD2 (6 bases). Deletions cut 0 bases from V and 4 bases from J, with 7 bases between. Germline V gene data show CDR1 as SGHTA and CDR2 as FQGTGA. The CDR3 consists of 13 residues.